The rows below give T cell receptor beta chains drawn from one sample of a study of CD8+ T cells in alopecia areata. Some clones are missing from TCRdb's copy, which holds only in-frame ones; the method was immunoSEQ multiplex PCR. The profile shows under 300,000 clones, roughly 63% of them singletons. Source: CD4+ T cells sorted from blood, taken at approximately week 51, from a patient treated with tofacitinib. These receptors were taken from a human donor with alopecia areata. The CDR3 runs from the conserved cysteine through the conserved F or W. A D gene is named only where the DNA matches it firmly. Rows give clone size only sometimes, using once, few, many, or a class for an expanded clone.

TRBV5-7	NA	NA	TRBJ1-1	TGTGCCAGCAGCTTGGGACTGCCTATGAAAACTGAAGCTTTCTTT	CASSLGLPMKTEAFF
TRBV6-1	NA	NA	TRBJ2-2	TGTGCCAGCAGCCCCGACCCCACCGGGGAGCTGTTTTTT	CASSPDPTGELFF
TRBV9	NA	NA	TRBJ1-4	TGTGCCAGCAGCGTAGGACTACTTAATGAAAAACTGTTTTTT	CASSVGLLNEKLFF
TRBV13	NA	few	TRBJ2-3	TGTGCCAGCAGCTTACCGCAGGGCCGAGGAGATACGCAGTATTTT	CASSLPQGRGDTQYF
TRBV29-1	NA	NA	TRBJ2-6	TGCAGCGTTGATTCGAGCTCTGGGGCCAACGTCCTGACTTTC	CSVDSSSGANVLTF
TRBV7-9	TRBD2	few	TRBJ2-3	TGTGCCAGCAGCCAACCCTTTAGCGGGGTAGCAACAGATACGCAGTATTTT	CASSQPFSGVATDTQYF
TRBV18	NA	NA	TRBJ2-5	TGTGCCAGCTCACCGGGGAGACAAGAGACCCAGTACTTC	CASSPGRQETQYF
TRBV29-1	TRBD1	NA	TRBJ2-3	TGCAGCGTCACGGGACAGAGCACAGATACGCAGTATTTT	CSVTGQSTDTQYF
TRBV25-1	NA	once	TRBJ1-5	TGTGCCAGCAGTGAAGGGAAGTCGCCCCAGCATTTT	CASSEGKSPQHF
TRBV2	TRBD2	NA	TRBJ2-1	TGTGCCAGCAGGTGGACCCGGACTAGCGGGGGTTCCTACAATGAGCAGTTCTTC	CASRWTRTSGGSYNEQFF
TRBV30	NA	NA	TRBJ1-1	TGTGCCACTCACAGGGCTACTGAAGCTTTCTTT	CATHRATEAFF
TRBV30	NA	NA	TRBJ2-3	TGTGCCTGGAGTAATGGAGATACGCAGTATTTT	CAWSNGDTQYF
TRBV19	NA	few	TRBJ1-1	TGTGCCAGTAGACTGGGGGACCTGAACACTGAAGCTTTCTTT	CASRLGDLNTEAFF
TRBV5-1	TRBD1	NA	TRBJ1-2	TGCGCCAGCAGCTTGGACGGGACAGGGTCGGACTATGGCTACACCTTC	CASSLDGTGSDYGYTF
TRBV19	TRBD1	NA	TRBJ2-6	TGTGCCAGTAGCCCACAGGGGGCGCGGGGGGCCAACGTCCTGACTTTC	CASSPQGARGANVLTF
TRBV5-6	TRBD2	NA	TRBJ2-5	TGTGCCAGCATCTACGGGGGGGCGGAGACCCAGTACTTC	CASIYGGAETQYF
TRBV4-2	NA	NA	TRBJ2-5	TGTGCCAGCAGCCTCGGAACAGGGACCGCTCAAGAGACCCAGTACTTC	CASSLGTGTAQETQYF
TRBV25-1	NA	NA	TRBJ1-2	TGTGCCAGCAGTGAATTTAGCTATGGCTACACCTTC	CASSEFSYGYTF
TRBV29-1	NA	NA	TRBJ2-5	TGCAGCGTTGACACGGCGGAGACCCAGTACTTC	CSVDTAETQYF
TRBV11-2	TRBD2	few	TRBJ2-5	TGTGCCAGCAGCTTGGGTAGCGGGGCGAGAGAGACCCAGTACTTC	CASSLGSGARETQYF
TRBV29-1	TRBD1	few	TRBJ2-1	TGCAGCGCACAAACAGGGGGCAATGAGCAGTTCTTC	CSAQTGGNEQFF
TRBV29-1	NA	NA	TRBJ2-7	TGCAGCGTCTTGGCCGGGACCCACTACGAGCAGTACTTC	CSVLAGTHYEQYF
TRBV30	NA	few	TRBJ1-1	TGTGCCTGGAGTGTATCCCGGAACACTGAAGCTTTCTTT	CAWSVSRNTEAFF
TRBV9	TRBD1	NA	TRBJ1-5	TGTGCCAGCAGCCCAGGACAGGGGAGCTTCAATCAGCCCCAGCATTTT	CASSPGQGSFNQPQHF
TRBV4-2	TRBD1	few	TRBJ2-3	TGTGCCAGCACCAAAAGTGGACAGGGGGTAGATACGCAGTATTTT	CASTKSGQGVDTQYF
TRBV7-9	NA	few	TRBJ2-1	TGTGCCAGCAGCAGGCCCGACAATGAGCAGTTCTTC	CASSRPDNEQFF
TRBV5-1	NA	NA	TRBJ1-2	TGCGCCAGCAGTCAGGGGCCCAGGTCGGAGGGCTACACCTTC	CASSQGPRSEGYTF
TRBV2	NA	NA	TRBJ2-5	TGTGCCAGCAGTGAGAGGGTTAGGGAGACCCAGTACTTC	CASSERVRETQYF
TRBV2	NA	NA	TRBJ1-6	TGTGCCAGCAGTGACGAGACAGTGAATTCACCCCTCCACTTT	CASSDETVNSPLHF
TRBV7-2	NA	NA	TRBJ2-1	TGTGCCAGCAGCTTATTCCTGGGCGGGGCCAACAATGAGCAGTTCTTC	CASSLFLGGANNEQFF
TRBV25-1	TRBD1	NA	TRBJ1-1	TGTGCCAGCAGCCCAGGGGGCGGGAACACTGAAGCTTTCTTT	CASSPGGGNTEAFF
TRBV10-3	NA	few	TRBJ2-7	TGTGCCATCAGTGATTTGGGGTCCTACGAGCAGTACTTC	CAISDLGSYEQYF
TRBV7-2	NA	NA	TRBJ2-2	TGTGCCAGCAGCTTAGTTGGGACTGAGAACACCGGGGAGCTGTTTTTT	CASSLVGTENTGELFF
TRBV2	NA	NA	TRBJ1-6	TGTGCCAGCACCCCCGGGGATTCACCCCTCCACTTT	CASTPGDSPLHF
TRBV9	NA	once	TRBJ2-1	TGTGCCAGCAGCTCAGTGGCCGACCTGGTGGAGCAGTTCTTC	CASSSVADLVEQFF
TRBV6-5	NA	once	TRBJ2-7	TGTGCCAGCAGTTACTCGGGAGGATCGGTCGAGCAGTACTTC	CASSYSGGSVEQYF
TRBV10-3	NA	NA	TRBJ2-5	TGTGCCATCAGTGACACGGAGACCCAGTACTTC	CAISDTETQYF
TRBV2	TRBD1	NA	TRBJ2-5	TGTGCCAGCAAACCCACAGGGGGAGACTCGGAGACCCAGTACTTC	CASKPTGGDSETQYF
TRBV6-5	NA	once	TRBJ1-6	TGTGCCAGCAGGGAAAATTCACCCCTCCACTTT	CASRENSPLHF
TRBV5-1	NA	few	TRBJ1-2	TGCGCCAGCAGCCCCCTCCAGGGCAGCTATGGCTACACCTTC	CASSPLQGSYGYTF
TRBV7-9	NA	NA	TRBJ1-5	TGTGCCAGCAGCTTCCAGGGAGTTCAGCCCCAGCATTTT	CASSFQGVQPQHF
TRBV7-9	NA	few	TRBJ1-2	TGTGCCAGCAGCTTAGTGTTCGCGGAAGGCTACACCTTC	CASSLVFAEGYTF
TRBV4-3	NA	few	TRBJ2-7	TGCGCCAGCAGCCAAGGTCCCGCAGTGGGGGGATACGAGCAGTACTTC	CASSQGPAVGGYEQYF
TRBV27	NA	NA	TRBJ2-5	TGTGCCAGCAGAGGGGGGTCGGAGACCCAGTACTTC	CASRGGSETQYF
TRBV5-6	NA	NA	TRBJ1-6	TGTGCCAGCAGCTTGGCAACCGGGGGCGGGTCACCCCTCCACTTT	CASSLATGGGSPLHF
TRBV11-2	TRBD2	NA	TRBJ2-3	TGTGCCAGCAGGAGGGGAGCGGGGGGCCGCACAGATACGCAGTATTTT	CASRRGAGGRTDTQYF
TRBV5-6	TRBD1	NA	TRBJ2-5	TGTGCCAGCAGCCCGGACAGGGTAGAGACCCAGTACTTC	CASSPDRVETQYF
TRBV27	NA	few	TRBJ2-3	TGTGCCAGCAGTTCGCCAGGCCGGCCAGATACGCAGTATTTT	CASSSPGRPDTQYF
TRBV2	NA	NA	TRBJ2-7	TGTGCCAGCAGTTCCAACACAGGGTCTCGGCAGTACTTC	CASSSNTGSRQYF
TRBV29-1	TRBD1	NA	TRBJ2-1	TGCAGCGTTGAAGATTTGGGACAGGGTTACAATGAGCAGTTCTTC	CSVEDLGQGYNEQFF
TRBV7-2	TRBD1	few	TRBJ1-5	TGTGCCAGCAGCTTAGCCCACACAGGGGTGGGCGGTCAGCCCCAGCATTTT	CASSLAHTGVGGQPQHF
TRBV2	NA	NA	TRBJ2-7	TGTGCCAGTCAACTTTCCACCTACGAGCAGTACTTC	CASQLSTYEQYF
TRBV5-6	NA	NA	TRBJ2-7	TGTGCCAGCAGCTTGATTGGCTACGAGCAGTACTTC	CASSLIGYEQYF
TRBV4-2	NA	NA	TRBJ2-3	TGTGCCAGCGGCCAGGGGATTAGCACAGATACGCAGTATTTT	CASGQGISTDTQYF
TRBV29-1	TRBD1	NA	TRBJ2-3	TGCAGCGGGTTAGACAGGGTGATTACAGATACGCAGTATTTT	CSGLDRVITDTQYF
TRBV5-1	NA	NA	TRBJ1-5	TGCGCCAGCAGCTTGGTTCCGAACAATCAGCCCCAGCATTTT	CASSLVPNNQPQHF
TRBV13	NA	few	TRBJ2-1	TGTGCCAGCAGCGAAAGAAGGACGGGACGACTTTACAATGAGCAGTTCTTC	CASSERRTGRLYNEQFF